This paragraph reports one TCR beta chain. J lost 3 bases, V lost 4 bases, and 3 bases had no gene match. Germline V gene sequence: CDR1 SGHVS, CDR2 FNYEAQ. This CDR3 is 16 amino acids long. The data were obtained in a study of blood T cell repertoires in COVID-19. TCRdb's table, derived via immunoSEQ multiplex PCR, lists solely in-frame clones and lacks some. The sample comprises about 97,000 clones, 84% of which are singletons, and around 10% rests with the top ten. The sequencing input was peripheral blood. This sequence joins TRBV7-6 and TRBJ2-2, with TRBD2 identical over 12 bases. The sequence derives from a man aged 40-49 years with active or convalescent COVID-19. The CDR3 spells CASSSLAGGDTGELFF. The CDR3 coding sequence is TGTGCCAGCAGCTCCCTAGCGGGGGGGGACACCGGGGAGCTGTTTTTT. The full variable domain, its missing parts supplied by reference TRBV7-6 and TRBJ2-2, is GAGVSQSPRYKVTKRGQDVALRCDPISGHVSLYWYRQALGQGPEFLTYFNYEAQQDKSGLPNDRFSAERPEGSISTLTIQRTEQRDSAMYRCASSSLAGGDTGELFFGEGSRLTVL.